This T cell receptor beta chain was observed in a study of T cells in localized non-small cell lung cancer. Measured with immunoSEQ multiplex PCR; TCRdb has only the in-frame clones, and not every one. The sample includes about 77,000 clones, 88% of them seen just once. From germline, CDR1 is SSHAT and CDR2 FNYEAQ (reference sequence). The CDR3 extends over 15 amino acids. The study, taken as a whole, reports: Uninvolved adjacent lung had higher T cell clonality than tumor and all other tissues. Owing to sequencing of a solitary tumor region, heterogeneity cannot be discounted.

Comment on this clone: Its target is not known. At one end, the junction sequence differs from germline, possibly due to a read error.

The input for sequencing was peripheral blood, taken before any cancer treatment. The origin of this receptor is a woman aged 40-69 years with stage I squamous cell lung carcinoma. The V and J genes are TRBV7-7 and TRBJ1-2; 7 bases are shared with TRBD1. Here the CDR3 DNA reads TGTGCTAGCAGCCACTCCGGGGGGACAGACTATGGCTACACCTTC. This sequence encodes CASSHSGGTDYGYTF.